This passage covers 7 T cell receptor beta chains from one sample sequenced in a study of blood T cell repertoires in COVID-19 (dated by TCRdb to between 2020 and 2021). The library was built by means of the immunoSEQ multiplex PCR assay. TCRdb took over this immuneACCESS table, retaining in-frame rearrangements with V and J assigned. Such tables are incomplete; in checked studies, under half of the missing clones stem from an unresolved V gene, and the remainder is unexplained. This sample is represented by around 260,000 clones; 90% to 95% of them were singletons. The top ten hold 2.2% of the sample. Sequencing input: peripheral blood. The receptor source for this set is a woman aged 30 to 39 with COVID-19, enrolled during active disease.

V is TRBV5-1 and J is TRBJ1-4; no firm D call. This CDR3 has 14 amino acids. V lost 3 bases and J lost 0, with 6 bases in between. Germline V gene sequence: CDR1 SGHRS, CDR2 YFSETQ. The CDR3: CASSSSATNEKLFF. The CDR3 DNA reads TGCGCCAGCAGCTCGTCTGCAACTAATGAAAAACTGTTTTTT.

The rearrangement uses TRBV5-1 and TRBJ1-1, with D possibly TRBD1 on 5 matching bases. The CDR3 is 16 residues long. Between the trimmed V and J ends, which lost 4 bases and 2 bases, there was a span of 18 bases. The V gene's germline CDR1 is SGHRS and CDR2 YFSETQ. CDR3 sequence reads: CASSPYAGGLNTEAFF. CDR3 nucleotide sequence: TGCGCCAGCAGCCCCTACGCGGGGGGACTCAACACTGAAGCTTTCTTT.

V is TRBV29-1 and J is TRBJ1-1; D perhaps matches TRBD1 (6 bases). With 6 bases removed from V and 5 bases from J, the gap between germline ends came to 16 bases. Per germline, CDR1 SQVTM and CDR2 ANQGSEA. CDR3 length: 13 residues. CDR3 sequence reads: CSVKGGADTEAFF. CDR3 sequence (DNA): TGCAGCGTAAAGGGGGGGGCTGATACTGAAGCTTTCTTT.

The chain couples TRBV12-5 to TRBJ2-2; possibly TRBD1 for D (5 bases). This CDR3 is built from 13 residues. Germline V gene data show CDR1 as LGHNT and CDR2 as FRNRAP. V was clipped by 3 bases and J by 5 bases, with 7 bases between them. CDR3 bases: TGTGCTAGTGGTTTTAGACAGACCGGGGAGCTGTTTTTT. It translates to CASGFRQTGELFF. Filled out from reference TRBV12-5 and TRBJ2-2, the complete variable domain reads DARVTQTPRHKVTEMGQEVTMRCQPILGHNTVFWYRQTMMQGLELLAYFRNRAPLDDSGMPKDRFSAEMPDATLATLKIQPSEPRDSAVYFCASGFRQTGELFFGEGSRLTVL.

This chain joins TRBV27 and TRBJ1-1; 10 bases map to TRBD1. Trimming cost V 4 bases and J 4 bases; bases outside gene matches: 3. CDR3 size: 14 residues. Germline loops: CDR1 MNHEY, CDR2 SMNVEV (reference sequence). In nucleotides, the CDR3 is TGTGCCAGCAGTTGGACAGGGGGAAGCACTGAAGCTTTCTTT. Translating it yields CASSWTGGSTEAFF.

Here the CDR3 reads CASSDNRGIGGEAFF. DNA for the CDR3: TGTGCCAGCAGTGATAACCGGGGCATCGGGGGTGAAGCTTTCTTT. The rearrangement joins TRBV2 to TRBJ1-1, with D possibly TRBD1 on 5 matching bases. This CDR3 spans 15 amino acids. V was clipped by 3 bases and J by 7 bases, with 18 bases between them. Germline CDR1 reads SNHLY; CDR2 reads FYNNEI.

The chain is built from TRBV7-8 and TRBJ2-7; the match to TRBD2 covers 10 bases. V dropped 2 bases and J dropped 3; count of bases not matched to a gene: 4. This CDR3 is 15 amino acids long. In germline, CDR1 is SGHVS, CDR2 FQNEAQ. CDR3 sequence reads: CASSLKSSGSYEQYF. DNA of the CDR3: TGTGCCAGCAGCTTAAAGTCTAGCGGGAGCTACGAGCAGTACTTC.